This TCR beta chain came from a study of T-cell memory formation after mild COVID-19. Study results and limitations: CD4+ bias marked clones expanding day 15 to 37, unlike balanced contracting clones.

V was cut by 4 bases and J by 3 bases, with 16 bases left in between. The CDR3 length is 15 residues. The germline V gene has CDR1 SGDLS and CDR2 YYNGEE. The TCR alpha and TCR beta cDNA libraries, bearing sample barcodes and UMIs, were generated by 5'RACE using constant-segment primers. Each CDR3 protein gets one entry after TCRdb re-called the 5' RACE reads with MiXCR. The sample records a few hundred thousand distinct CDR3 sequences, 25% to 30% being singletons. This clonotype was detected once. Its antigen is currently unknown. The sample taken for sequencing was PBMCs or a T cell subset sorted from them (not recorded which). This sequence was found in an adult woman who had mild COVID-19 (a few samples of this study predate the infection). Cell type and time point are not known. This chain connects TRBV9 to TRBJ1-1; D possibly corresponds to TRBD1 (5 bases). CDR3 region: CASSPRPGLYTEAFF. The CDR3 DNA follows: TGTGCCAGCAGCCCCCGCCCGGGGCTGTACACTGAAGCTTTCTTT.